What follows describes a single TCR beta chain. The CDR3 is made up of 14 amino acids. Trimming shortened V by 5 bases and J by 4 bases, and 11 bases separated the two germline ends. Germline CDR1 reads SGHTA; CDR2 reads FQGNSA. These data come from a study of blood T cell repertoires in COVID-19. Whole-study context: Spain, Italy and the United States supplied samples that represented acute and convalescent COVID-19. Sample material is recorded as cDNA or gDNA derived from T cells, B-cell-depleted T cells, or PBMCs.

In the authors' methods: Reference gene primer amplification gave estimated nucleated cell counts. Measured with immunoSEQ multiplex PCR; TCRdb has only the in-frame clones, and not every one. The DNA gave D and trimming, while V, J and clone size come from that table. The sample includes around 200,000 clones, approximately 83% of them seen just once. Sequences were obtained from peripheral blood. This TCR was sampled from a man aged 45-60 years with active or convalescent COVID-19. This chain joins TRBV7-2 and TRBJ2-2; D is unresolved. The CDR3: CASSRTTGTGELFF. The DNA of the CDR3 is TGTGCCAGCAGCCGTACTACGGGCACCGGGGAGCTGTTTTTT.